The present T cell receptor (beta chain) was sequenced within a study of blood T cell repertoires in COVID-19. Study overall: Researchers got acute and convalescent COVID-19 samples from the United States, Italy and Spain.

The method was immunoSEQ multiplex PCR; TCRdb's version includes in-frame clones alone and lacks a portion of them. This sample has just under 150,000 clones, with over 65% found just once. Germline lookup yields CDR1 SGHNT and CDR2 YYREEE (reference sequence). The CDR3 is made up of 20 amino acids. V lost 0 bases and J lost 7; bases outside the gene matches: 19. The sequenced material came from peripheral blood. The genes are TRBV5-4 and TRBJ2-3, with TRBD2 matching over 11 bases. This receptor was taken from a human donor in a cohort sampled during active COVID-19. For the CDR3, the DNA is TGTGCCAGCAGCTTGGAGATAGCGGGAGGGTCAAAGACCCGCTTGAATACGCAGTATTTT. This gives the protein CASSLEIAGGSKTRLNTQYF.